This T cell receptor (beta chain) was sequenced for a study of T-cell reconstitution after alpha-beta-depleted transplantation in children. Regarding the study as a whole: At around two months after transplant, the alpha-beta T cells were reportedly derived from several hundred expanded clones that came from non-depleted graft cells. T cells produced anew were the main source of T-cell counts and diversity one year after transplant. Several patients had high TCRbeta diversity at day 60; it came from surviving recipient T cells and thymic progenitors.

Unique molecular identifiers were used to barcode this TCRbeta library. TCRdb re-derived calls from the PCR reads in MiXCR, one entry per CDR3 protein. This sample has 700,000 to 850,000 distinct CDR3 sequences, with less than 20% found just once. Trimming shortened V by 4 bases and J by 6 bases, and 18 bases separated the two germline ends. From germline, CDR1 is SGHRS and CDR2 YFSETQ. This CDR3 comprises 15 residues. Note on this clonotype: Antigen: not known.

The V and J genes are TRBV5-1 and TRBJ2-3, with a weak D call TRBD1 (5 bases). The sequencing used PBMCs, mostly from graft donor cells, collected 360 days after TCRalphabeta/CD19-depleted stem cell transplant. The sequence derives from a male patient aged 10 to 17 who had a stem cell transplant for acute lymphoblastic leukemia, so the T cells may come from the graft donor. CDR3 nucleotide sequence: TGCGCCAGCAGCCCGGTGGCAGGGAAGAAGGATACGCAGTATTTT. Translation gives CASSPVAGKKDTQYF.